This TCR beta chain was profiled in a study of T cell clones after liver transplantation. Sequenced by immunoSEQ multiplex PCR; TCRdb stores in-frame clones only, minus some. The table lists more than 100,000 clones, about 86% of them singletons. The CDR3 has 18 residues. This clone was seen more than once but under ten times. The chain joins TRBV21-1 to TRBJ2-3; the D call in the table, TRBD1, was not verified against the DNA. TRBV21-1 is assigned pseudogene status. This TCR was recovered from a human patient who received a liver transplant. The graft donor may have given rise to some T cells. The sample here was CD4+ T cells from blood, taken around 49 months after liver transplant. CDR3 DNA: TGTGCCAGCAGCAAAGGCGGAGGGACAGGGCCCTGCACAGATACGCAGTATTTT. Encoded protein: CASSKGGGTGPCTDTQYF.